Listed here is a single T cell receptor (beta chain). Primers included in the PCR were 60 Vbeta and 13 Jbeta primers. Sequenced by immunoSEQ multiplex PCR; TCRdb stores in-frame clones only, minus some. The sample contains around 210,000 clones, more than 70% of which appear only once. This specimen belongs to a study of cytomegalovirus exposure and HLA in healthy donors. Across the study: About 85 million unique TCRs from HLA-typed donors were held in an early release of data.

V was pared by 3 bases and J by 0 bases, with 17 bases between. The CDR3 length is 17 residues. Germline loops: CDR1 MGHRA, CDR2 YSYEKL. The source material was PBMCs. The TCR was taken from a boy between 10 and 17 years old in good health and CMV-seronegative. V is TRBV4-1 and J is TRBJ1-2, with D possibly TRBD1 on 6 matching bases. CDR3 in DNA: TGCGCCAGCAGCCACCCCTGGGGGGGGCGGTCTAACTATGGCTACACCTTC. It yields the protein CASSHPWGGRSNYGYTF.